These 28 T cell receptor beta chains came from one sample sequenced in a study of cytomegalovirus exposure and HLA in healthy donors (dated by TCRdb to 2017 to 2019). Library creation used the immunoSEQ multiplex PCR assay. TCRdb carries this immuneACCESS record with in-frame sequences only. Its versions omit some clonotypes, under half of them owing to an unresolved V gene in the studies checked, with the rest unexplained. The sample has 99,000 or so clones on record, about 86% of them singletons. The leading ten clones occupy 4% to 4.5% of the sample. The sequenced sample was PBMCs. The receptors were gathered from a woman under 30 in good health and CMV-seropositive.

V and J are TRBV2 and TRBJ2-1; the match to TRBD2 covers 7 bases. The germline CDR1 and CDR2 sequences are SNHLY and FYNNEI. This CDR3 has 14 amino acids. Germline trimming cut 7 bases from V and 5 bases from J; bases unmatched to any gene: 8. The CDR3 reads CASIPGRENNEQFF. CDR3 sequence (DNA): TGTGCCAGCATCCCTGGGAGGGAGAACAATGAGCAGTTCTTC.

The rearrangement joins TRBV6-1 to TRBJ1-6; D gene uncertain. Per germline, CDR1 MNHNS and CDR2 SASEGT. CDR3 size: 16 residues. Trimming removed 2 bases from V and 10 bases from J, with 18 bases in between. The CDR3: CASSETVRTGRSPLHF. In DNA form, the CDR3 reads TGTGCCAGCAGTGAAACGGTTAGGACTGGTCGGTCACCCCTCCACTTT.

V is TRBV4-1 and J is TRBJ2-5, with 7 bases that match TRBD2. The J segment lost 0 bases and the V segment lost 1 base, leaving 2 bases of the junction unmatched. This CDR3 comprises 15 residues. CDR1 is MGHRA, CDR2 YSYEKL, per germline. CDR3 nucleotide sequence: TGCGCCAGCAGCCAAGTGGGAGGGTACCAAGAGACCCAGTACTTC. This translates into CASSQVGGYQETQYF.

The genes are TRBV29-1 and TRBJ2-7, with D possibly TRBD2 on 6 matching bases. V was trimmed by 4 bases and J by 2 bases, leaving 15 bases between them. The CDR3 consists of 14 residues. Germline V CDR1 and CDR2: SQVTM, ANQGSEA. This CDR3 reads CSVAPDSGPYEQYF. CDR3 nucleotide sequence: TGCAGCGTTGCCCCGGATAGCGGACCCTACGAGCAGTACTTC.

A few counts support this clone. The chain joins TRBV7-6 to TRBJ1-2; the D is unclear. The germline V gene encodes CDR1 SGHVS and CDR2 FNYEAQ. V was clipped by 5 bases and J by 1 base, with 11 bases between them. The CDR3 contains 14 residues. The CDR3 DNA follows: TGTGCCAGCAGCCCCACAGCGGTTAACTATGGCTACACCTTC. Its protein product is CASSPTAVNYGYTF.

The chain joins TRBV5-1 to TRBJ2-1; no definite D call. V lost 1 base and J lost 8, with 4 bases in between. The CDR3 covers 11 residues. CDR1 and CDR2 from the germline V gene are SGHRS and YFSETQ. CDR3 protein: CASSLTDEQFF. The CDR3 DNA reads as TGCGCCAGCAGCTTGACGGATGAGCAGTTCTTC.

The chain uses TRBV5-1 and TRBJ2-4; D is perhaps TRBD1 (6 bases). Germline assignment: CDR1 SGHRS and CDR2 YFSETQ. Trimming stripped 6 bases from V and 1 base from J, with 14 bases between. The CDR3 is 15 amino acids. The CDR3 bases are TGCGCCAGCAACACAGGGACCTTGGCCAAAAACATTCAGTACTTC. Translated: CASNTGTLAKNIQYF.

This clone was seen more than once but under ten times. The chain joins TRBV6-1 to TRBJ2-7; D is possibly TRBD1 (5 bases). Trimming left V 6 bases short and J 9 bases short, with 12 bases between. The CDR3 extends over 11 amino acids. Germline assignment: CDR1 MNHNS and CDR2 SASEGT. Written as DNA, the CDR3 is TGTGCCAGCAGAGTACAGGAAGGGCAGTACTTC. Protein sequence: CASRVQEGQYF.

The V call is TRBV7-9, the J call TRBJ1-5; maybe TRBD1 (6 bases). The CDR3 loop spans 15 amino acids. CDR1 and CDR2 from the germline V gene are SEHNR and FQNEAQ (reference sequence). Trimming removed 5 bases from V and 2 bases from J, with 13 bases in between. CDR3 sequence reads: CASSAQGIGNQPQHF. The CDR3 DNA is TGTGCCAGCAGCGCCCAGGGGATCGGCAATCAGCCCCAGCATTTT.

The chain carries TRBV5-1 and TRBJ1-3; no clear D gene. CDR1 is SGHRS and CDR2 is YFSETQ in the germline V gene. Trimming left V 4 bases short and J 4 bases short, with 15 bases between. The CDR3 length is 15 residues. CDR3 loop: CASSILPSGGNTIYF. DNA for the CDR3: TGCGCCAGCAGCATACTCCCCTCAGGAGGAAACACCATATATTTT.

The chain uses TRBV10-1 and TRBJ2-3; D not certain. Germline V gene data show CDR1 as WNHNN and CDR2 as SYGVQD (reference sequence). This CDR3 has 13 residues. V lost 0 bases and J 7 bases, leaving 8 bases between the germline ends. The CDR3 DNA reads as TGCGCCAGCAGTGAGTCCGCGGTCTATACGCAGTATTTT. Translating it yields CASSESAVYTQYF.

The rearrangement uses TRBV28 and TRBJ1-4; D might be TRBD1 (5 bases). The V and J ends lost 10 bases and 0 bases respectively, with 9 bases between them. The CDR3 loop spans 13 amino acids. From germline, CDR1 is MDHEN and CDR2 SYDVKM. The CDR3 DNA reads TGTGCCATCGACAGTGCAACTAATGAAAAACTGTTTTTT. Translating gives CAIDSATNEKLFF.

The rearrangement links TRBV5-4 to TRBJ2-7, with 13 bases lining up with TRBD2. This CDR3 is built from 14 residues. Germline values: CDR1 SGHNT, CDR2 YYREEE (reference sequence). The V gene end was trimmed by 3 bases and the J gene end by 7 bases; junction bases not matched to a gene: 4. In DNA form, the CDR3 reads TGTGCCAGCAGCTCATCGGGACTAGCGGGGGAGCAGTACTTC. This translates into CASSSSGLAGEQYF. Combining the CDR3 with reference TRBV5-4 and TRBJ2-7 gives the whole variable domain ETGVTQSPTHLIKTRGQQVTLRCSSQSGHNTVSWYQQALGQGPQFIFQYYREEENGRGNFPPRFSGLQFPNYSSELNVNALELDDSALYLCASSSSGLAGEQYFGPGTRLTVT.

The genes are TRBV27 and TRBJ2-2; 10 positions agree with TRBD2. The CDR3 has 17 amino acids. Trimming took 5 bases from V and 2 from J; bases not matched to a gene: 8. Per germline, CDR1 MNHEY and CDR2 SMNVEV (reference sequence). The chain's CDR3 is CASSMVGLADNTGELFF. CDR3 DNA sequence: TGTGCCAGCAGTATGGTCGGACTAGCGGATAACACCGGGGAGCTGTTTTTT.

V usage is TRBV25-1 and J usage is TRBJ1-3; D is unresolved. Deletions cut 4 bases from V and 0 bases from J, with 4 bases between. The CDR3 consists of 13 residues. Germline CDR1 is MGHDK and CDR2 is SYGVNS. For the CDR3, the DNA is TGTGCCAGCAGTGCATCCTCTGGAAACACCATATATTTT. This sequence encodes CASSASSGNTIYF.

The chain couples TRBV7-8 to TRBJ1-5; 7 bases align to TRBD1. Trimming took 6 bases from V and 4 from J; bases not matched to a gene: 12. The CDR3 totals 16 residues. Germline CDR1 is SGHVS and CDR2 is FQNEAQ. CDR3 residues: CASSVRGTAINQPQHF. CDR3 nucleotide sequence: TGTGCCAGCAGTGTAAGGGGGACAGCAATTAATCAGCCCCAGCATTTT. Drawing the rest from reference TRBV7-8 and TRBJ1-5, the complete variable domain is GAGVSQSPRYKVAKRGQDVALRCDPISGHVSLFWYQQALGQGPEFLTYFQNEAQLDKSGLPSDRFFAERPEGSVSTLKIQRTQQEDSAVYLCASSVRGTAINQPQHFGDGTRLSIL.

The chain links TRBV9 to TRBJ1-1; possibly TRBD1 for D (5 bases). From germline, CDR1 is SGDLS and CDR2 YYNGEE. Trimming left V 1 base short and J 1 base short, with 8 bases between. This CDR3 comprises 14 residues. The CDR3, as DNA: TGTGCCAGCAGCGTAACGACAGAGAACACTGAAGCTTTCTTT. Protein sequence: CASSVTTENTEAFF. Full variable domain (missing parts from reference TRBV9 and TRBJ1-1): DSGVTQTPKHLITATGQRVTLRCSPRSGDLSVYWYQQSLDQGLQFLIQYYNGEERAKGNILERFSAQQFPDLHSELNLSSLELGDSALYFCASSVTTENTEAFFGQGTRLTVV.

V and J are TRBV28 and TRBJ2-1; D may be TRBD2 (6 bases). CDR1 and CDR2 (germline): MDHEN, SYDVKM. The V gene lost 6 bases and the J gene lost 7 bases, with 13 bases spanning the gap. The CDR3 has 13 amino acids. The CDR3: CASSLGGVNEQFF. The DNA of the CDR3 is TGTGCCAGCAGCCTCGGAGGGGTAAATGAGCAGTTCTTC.

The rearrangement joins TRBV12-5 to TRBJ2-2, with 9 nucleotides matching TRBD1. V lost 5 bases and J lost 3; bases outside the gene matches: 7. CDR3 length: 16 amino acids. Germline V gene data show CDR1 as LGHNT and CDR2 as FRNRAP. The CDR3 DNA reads TGTGCTAGTGGTCCCCGACAGGGGGTGGACACCGGGGAGCTGTTTTTT. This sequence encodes CASGPRQGVDTGELFF.

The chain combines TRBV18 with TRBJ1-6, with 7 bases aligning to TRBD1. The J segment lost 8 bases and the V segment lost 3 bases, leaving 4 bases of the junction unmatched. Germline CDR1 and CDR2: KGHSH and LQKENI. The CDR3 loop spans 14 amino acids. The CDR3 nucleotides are TGTGCCAGCTCACCGGGACAGCCTGATTCACCCCTCCACTTT. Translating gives CASSPGQPDSPLHF.

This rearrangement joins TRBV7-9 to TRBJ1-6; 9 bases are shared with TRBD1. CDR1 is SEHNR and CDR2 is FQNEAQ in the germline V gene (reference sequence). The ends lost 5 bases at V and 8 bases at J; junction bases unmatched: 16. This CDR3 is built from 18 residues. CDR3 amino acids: CASSSSTGEGQGYSPLHF. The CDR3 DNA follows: TGTGCCAGCAGCAGCTCGACCGGGGAGGGACAGGGTTATTCACCCCTCCACTTT.

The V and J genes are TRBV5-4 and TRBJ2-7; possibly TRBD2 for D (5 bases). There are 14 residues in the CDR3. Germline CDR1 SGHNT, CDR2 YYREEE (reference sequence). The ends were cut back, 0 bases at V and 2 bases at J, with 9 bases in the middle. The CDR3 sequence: CASSLAGETYEQYF. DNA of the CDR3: TGTGCCAGCAGCTTGGCCGGGGAGACCTACGAGCAGTACTTC.

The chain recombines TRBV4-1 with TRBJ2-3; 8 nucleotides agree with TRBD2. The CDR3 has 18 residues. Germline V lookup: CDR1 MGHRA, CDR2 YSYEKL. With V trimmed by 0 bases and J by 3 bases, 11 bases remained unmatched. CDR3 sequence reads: CASSQDYGLAGSTDTQYF. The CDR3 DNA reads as TGCGCCAGCAGCCAAGATTACGGACTAGCTGGGTCGACAGATACGCAGTATTTT.

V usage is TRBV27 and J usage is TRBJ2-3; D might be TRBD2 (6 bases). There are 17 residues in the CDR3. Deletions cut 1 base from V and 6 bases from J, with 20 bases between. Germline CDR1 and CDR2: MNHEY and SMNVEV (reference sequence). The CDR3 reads CASSLFPLAPKQDTQYF. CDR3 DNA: TGTGCCAGCAGTTTATTCCCACTAGCTCCAAAACAGGATACGCAGTATTTT.

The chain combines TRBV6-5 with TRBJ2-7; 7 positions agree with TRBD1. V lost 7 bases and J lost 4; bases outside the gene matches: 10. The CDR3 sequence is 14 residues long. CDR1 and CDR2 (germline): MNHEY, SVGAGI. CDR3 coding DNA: TGTGCCAGCAAAGCAGCAGGGGGAGATTACGAGCAGTACTTC. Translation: CASKAAGGDYEQYF.

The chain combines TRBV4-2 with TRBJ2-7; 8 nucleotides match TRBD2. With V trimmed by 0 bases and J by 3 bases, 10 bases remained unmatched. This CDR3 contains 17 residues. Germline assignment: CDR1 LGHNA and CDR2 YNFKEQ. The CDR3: CASSQDISGGTFYEQYF. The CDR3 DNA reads TGTGCCAGCAGCCAAGATATTTCGGGGGGGACTTTCTACGAGCAGTACTTC.

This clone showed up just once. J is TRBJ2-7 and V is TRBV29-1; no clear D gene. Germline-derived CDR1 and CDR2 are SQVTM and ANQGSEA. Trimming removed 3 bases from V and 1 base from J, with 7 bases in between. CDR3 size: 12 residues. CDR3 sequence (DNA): TGCAGCGTTGATCAGGAATCCTACGAGCAGTACTTC. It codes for CSVDQESYEQYF.

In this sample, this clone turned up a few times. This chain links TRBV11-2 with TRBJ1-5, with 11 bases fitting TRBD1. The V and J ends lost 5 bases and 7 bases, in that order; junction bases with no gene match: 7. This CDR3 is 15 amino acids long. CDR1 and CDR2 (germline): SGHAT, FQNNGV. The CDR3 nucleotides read TGTGCCAGCAGCCGCGGGACAGGGGGTTTACAGCCCCAGCATTTT. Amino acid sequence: CASSRGTGGLQPQHF.